The 28 T cell receptor beta chains below come from one sample, sequenced in a study of shared T cell receptors in the human thymus. Libraries were prepared by immunoSEQ multiplex PCR; TCRdb keeps only in-frame clonotypes and omits some of them. Here the sample spans about 380,000 clones, approximately 95% being singletons. The sample consisted of thymocytes. The receptors shown here come from a human donor.

This chain links TRBV5-6 with TRBJ2-1; 7 nucleotides match TRBD2. After removal of 0 bases from V and 5 bases from J, the junction contained 8 bases not matched to a gene. The CDR3 runs to 16 residues. The V gene's germline CDR1 is SGHDT and CDR2 YYEEEE. CDR3 sequence (DNA): TGTGCCAGCAGCTTGGCCAGGGAGGGAAGACACAATGAGCAGTTCTTC. Amino acid sequence: CASSLAREGRHNEQFF.

This chain joins TRBV19 and TRBJ1-1; the match to TRBD1 covers 8 bases. CDR1 is LNHDA and CDR2 is SQIVND in the germline V gene (reference sequence). CDR3 length equals 16 residues. The V and J ends lost 1 base and 5 bases, in that order; junction bases with no gene match: 9. Here the CDR3 DNA reads TGTGCCAGTAGTATAGTTGCGCAGGGGGCCGGTACTGAAGCTTTCTTT. This codes for CASSIVAQGAGTEAFF.

The chain recombines TRBV29-1 with TRBJ2-3; perhaps TRBD2 as D (7 bases). Germline V gene lookup returns CDR1 SQVTM and CDR2 ANQGSEA. The CDR3 is made up of 14 amino acids. V was shortened by 7 bases and J by 5 bases, with 19 bases between the two germline ends. The CDR3, as DNA: TGCAGCGCTGGGGGGGGGCCTTATAGAGATACGCAGTATTTT. Translating it yields CSAGGGPYRDTQYF.

CDR3 coding DNA: TGTGCCAGCAGCTGGGGATCTAACTATGGCTACACCTTC. Amino acid sequence: CASSWGSNYGYTF. The chain carries TRBV6-5 and TRBJ1-2, with D unresolved. Per the germline V gene, CDR1 is MNHEY and CDR2 is SVGAGI. The length of the CDR3 is 13 residues. The ends were cut back, 6 bases at V and 0 bases at J, with 8 bases in the middle.

CDR3 nucleotide sequence: TGTGCCAGCAGTTTAAATCTCGTCCCGGGACGCAGAGAGACCCAGTACTTC. Amino acids: CASSLNLVPGRRETQYF. The V call is TRBV28, the J call TRBJ2-5, with D possibly called TRBD1 or TRBD2 (5 bases each). The CDR3 runs 17 residues. V lost 2 bases and J 4 bases, leaving 20 bases between the germline ends. From germline, CDR1 is MDHEN and CDR2 SYDVKM.

The gene calls are TRBV12-5 and TRBJ2-1, with a weak D call TRBD2 (6 bases). The CDR3 covers 19 residues. From germline, CDR1 is LGHNT and CDR2 FRNRAP. The ends were cut back, 0 bases at V and 7 bases at J, with 25 bases in the middle. In nucleotides, the CDR3 is TGTGCTAGTGGTTTGGTACAGAGGGTGGACGGGAGAGATTATAATGAGCAGTTCTTC. Its translation is CASGLVQRVDGRDYNEQFF.

The CDR3 protein is CASTPFGDPYEQYF. The CDR3 DNA reads TGTGCCAGCACCCCGTTCGGGGATCCCTACGAGCAGTACTTC. V gene TRBV6-5 combines with J gene TRBJ2-7; perhaps TRBD2 as D (5 bases). Germline CDR1 MNHEY, CDR2 SVGAGI. CDR3 length: 14 amino acids. Trimming shortened V by 7 bases and J by 2 bases, and 15 bases separated the two germline ends.

The genes are TRBV15 and TRBJ1-4; D might be TRBD1 (5 bases). There are 15 residues in the CDR3. The germline gives CDR1 LNHNV, CDR2 YYDKDF (reference sequence). V was clipped by 5 bases and J by 3 bases, with 13 bases between them. CDR3 protein: CATSGGNTANEKLFF. CDR3 DNA sequence: TGTGCCACCAGCGGGGGAAATACGGCTAATGAAAAACTGTTTTTT.

V and J are TRBV6-5 and TRBJ2-2, with 9 bases that match TRBD1. Trimming cost V 6 bases and J 7 bases; bases outside gene matches: 3. The CDR3 is 13 amino acids. CDR1 and CDR2 from the germline V gene are MNHEY and SVGAGI. CDR3: CASSGTGIGELFF. The CDR3 bases are TGTGCCAGCAGCGGGACAGGGATCGGGGAGCTGTTTTTT.

The V and J genes are TRBV4-1 and TRBJ1-5; 8 positions agree with TRBD1. This CDR3 has 15 amino acids. Germline values: CDR1 MGHRA, CDR2 YSYEKL. Losses at the gene ends were 4 bases for V and 2 bases for J; bases not matched to a gene: 4. For the CDR3, the DNA is TGCGCCAGCAGCCTGTGGGGACAGGGCAATCAGCCCCAGCATTTT. It codes for CASSLWGQGNQPQHF.

This sequence joins TRBV28 and TRBJ1-4, with D uncertain. Germline CDR1 and CDR2: MDHEN and SYDVKM. V was clipped by 3 bases and J by 8 bases, with 10 bases between them. The CDR3 consists of 13 residues. CDR3 amino acids: CASSFRVGEKLFF. CDR3 coding DNA: TGTGCCAGCAGTTTCCGGGTTGGCGAAAAACTGTTTTTT.

The V and J genes are TRBV14 and TRBJ1-1; D not resolved. Germline CDR1 and CDR2: SGHDN and FVKESK. The CDR3 is 13 residues long. V lost 6 bases to trimming and J lost 0 bases, with 8 bases between them. CDR3: CASSRVMNTEAFF. The CDR3 DNA reads as TGTGCCAGCAGTAGAGTTATGAACACTGAAGCTTTCTTT.

The chain links TRBV5-5 to TRBJ2-7, with D hard to call. The germline V gene has CDR1 SGHKS and CDR2 YYEKEE (reference sequence). The V and J ends lost 4 bases and 2 bases respectively, with 4 bases between them. The CDR3 covers 11 residues. The chain's CDR3 is CASSTAYEQYF. The CDR3 DNA sequence: TGTGCCAGCAGCACCGCCTACGAGCAGTACTTC.

This clone was observed a few times. The gene calls are TRBV14 and TRBJ2-1; D is undetermined. Germline lookup yields CDR1 SGHDN and CDR2 FVKESK. Trimming stripped 1 base from V and 4 bases from J, with 14 bases between. This CDR3 is 16 amino acids long. The CDR3 reads CASSQGGLILYNEQFF. The CDR3 DNA reads as TGTGCCAGCAGCCAAGGTGGCCTGATCTTATACAATGAGCAGTTCTTC.

This rearrangement joins TRBV9 to TRBJ2-7; 8 bases agree with TRBD2. V lost 4 bases, J lost 1 base, and 7 bases stayed unmatched. Looked up from germline, CDR1 is SGDLS and CDR2 is YYNGEE. The length of the CDR3 is 15 residues. CDR3 coding DNA: TGTGCCAGCAGCCCTCCAAGCGGGAGTTCCTACGAGCAGTACTTC. Protein: CASSPPSGSSYEQYF.

J is TRBJ2-7 and V is TRBV10-1, with TRBD1 as a possible D gene (6 bases). The V gene lost 8 bases and the J gene lost 2 bases, with 10 bases spanning the gap. There are 12 residues in the CDR3. The germline V gene has CDR1 WNHNN and CDR2 SYGVQD (reference sequence). CDR3 residues: CASQDSPYEQYF. CDR3 coding DNA: TGCGCCAGCCAGGACAGCCCCTACGAGCAGTACTTC.

The V gene is TRBV19, the J gene TRBJ1-5, with a weak D call TRBD1 (5 bases). Germline CDR1 is LNHDA and CDR2 is SQIVND (reference sequence). The CDR3 consists of 14 residues. Trimming stripped 4 bases from V and 1 base from J, with 8 bases between. CDR3 residues: CASSSRVSNQPQHF. CDR3 nucleotide sequence: TGTGCCAGTAGTAGCAGGGTAAGCAATCAGCCCCAGCATTTT.

CDR3 DNA sequence: TGTGCCAGCACCGGGACTAGGGGGGGCCAAGAGACCCAGTACTTC. It is translated as CASTGTRGGQETQYF. This chain links TRBV9 with TRBJ2-5; 8 bases line up with TRBD2. The V and J ends lost 6 bases and 1 base, in that order; junction bases with no gene match: 8. Germline loops: CDR1 SGDLS, CDR2 YYNGEE. The CDR3 contains 15 residues. The complete variable domain, with remaining parts taken from reference TRBV9 and TRBJ2-5, reads DSGVTQTPKHLITATGQRVTLRCSPRSGDLSVYWYQQSLDQGLQFLIQYYNGEERAKGNILERFSAQQFPDLHSELNLSSLELGDSALYFCASTGTRGGQETQYFGPGTRLLVL.

CDR3 nucleotide sequence: TGCGCCAGCAGTCGGGGAGGGTTTACCAACACCGGGGAGCTGTTTTTT. Translation: CASSRGGFTNTGELFF. This chain uses TRBV10-1 with TRBJ2-2; 7 bases are shared with TRBD2. CDR1 is WNHNN, CDR2 SYGVQD, per germline (reference sequence). This CDR3 spans 16 amino acids. J was trimmed by 2 bases and V by 5 bases; bases with no gene match: 8.

The rearrangement uses TRBV18 and TRBJ2-3, with a tentative D call TRBD2 (6 bases). The CDR3 is made up of 15 amino acids. V was pared by 6 bases and J by 5 bases, with 18 bases between. Per the germline V gene, CDR1 is KGHSH and CDR2 is LQKENI. This CDR3 reads CASSPKGLSVDTQYF. CDR3 in DNA: TGTGCCAGCTCCCCCAAGGGACTTTCGGTAGATACGCAGTATTTT. The whole variable domain, remainder taken from reference TRBV18 and TRBJ2-3, is NAGVMQNPRHLVRRRGQEARLRCSPMKGHSHVYWYRQLPEEGLKFMVYLQKENIIDESGMPKERFSAEFPKEGPSILRIQQVVRGDSAAYFCASSPKGLSVDTQYFGPGTRLTVL.

J is TRBJ2-1 and V is TRBV7-9; a possible D gene is TRBD2 (6 bases). The CDR3 runs to 14 residues. The V gene's germline CDR1 is SEHNR and CDR2 FQNEAQ (reference sequence). V shed 5 bases and J shed 10 bases, with 18 bases lying between them. The CDR3 loop reads CASSLRLGLMEQFF. CDR3 nucleotides: TGTGCCAGCAGCCTACGACTAGGACTCATGGAGCAGTTCTTC.

V gene TRBV27 combines with J gene TRBJ2-5; D call uncertain. CDR1 and CDR2 (germline): MNHEY, SMNVEV (reference sequence). The V and J ends lost 5 bases and 4 bases respectively, with 20 bases between them. This CDR3 is built from 16 residues. Written as DNA, the CDR3 is TGTGCCAGCAGTCCCCACCCATTAAGGGCCCTAGAGACCCAGTACTTC. This translates into CASSPHPLRALETQYF.

This chain uses TRBV14 with TRBJ1-1; 11 bases line up with TRBD1. Trimming at V came to 3 bases and at J to 5 bases, leaving 8 bases not matched to a gene. The CDR3 spans 16 residues. Germline V gives CDR1 SGHDN, CDR2 FVKESK. The CDR3: CASSQDRGLKRTEAFF. CDR3 nucleotides: TGTGCCAGCAGCCAGGACAGGGGGCTAAAGAGAACTGAAGCTTTCTTT.

This rearrangement joins TRBV27 to TRBJ1-5; D possibly corresponds to TRBD1 (6 bases). Germline CDR1 MNHEY, CDR2 SMNVEV (reference sequence). V was shortened by 4 bases and J by 4 bases, with 14 bases between the two germline ends. The length of the CDR3 is 15 residues. DNA for the CDR3: TGTGCCAGCAGTTATGAAGGGGGGGAGAATCAGCCCCAGCATTTT. Its translation: CASSYEGGENQPQHF.

The chain carries TRBV5-5 and TRBJ2-1; D is unclear. The V gene's germline CDR1 is SGHKS and CDR2 YYEKEE (reference sequence). Trimming removed 4 bases at V and 4 bases at J, with 12 bases between. The CDR3 contains 14 residues. The CDR3 loop is CASSPLSKYNEQFF. As DNA, the CDR3 is TGTGCCAGCAGCCCCCTTTCGAAATACAATGAGCAGTTCTTC.

This chain joins TRBV21-1 and TRBJ2-3; the table's D call, TRBD2, was not checked against the DNA. TRBV21-1 is listed as a pseudogene. This CDR3 is built from 22 residues. The CDR3 DNA follows: TGTGCCAGCAGCAAAGAGGGTAGCGGGAGGGCCACGAACTTAAATAGCACAGATACGCAGTATTTT. Translated: CASSKEGSGRATNLNSTDTQYF.

This sequence joins TRBV7-2 and TRBJ1-3, with D possibly matching TRBD1 (5 bases). Germline V CDR1 and CDR2: SGHTA, FQGNSA. CDR3 length: 15 residues. V shed 1 base and J shed 3 bases, with 10 bases lying between them. Here the CDR3 reads CASSLVGGIGNTIYF. The DNA of the CDR3 is TGTGCCAGCAGCTTAGTGGGGGGTATTGGAAACACCATATATTTT.

This clone was seen a single time. J is TRBJ1-2 and V is TRBV7-2; 7 bases are a match to TRBD1. CDR3 size: 16 residues. Germline CDR1 SGHTA, CDR2 FQGNSA. The V gene end was trimmed by 6 bases and the J gene end by 8 bases; junction bases not matched to a gene: 18. This CDR3 reads CASSLRQPLGGRGYTF. CDR3 coding DNA: TGTGCCAGCAGTCTCAGGCAGCCGCTAGGGGGCAGGGGCTACACCTTC.